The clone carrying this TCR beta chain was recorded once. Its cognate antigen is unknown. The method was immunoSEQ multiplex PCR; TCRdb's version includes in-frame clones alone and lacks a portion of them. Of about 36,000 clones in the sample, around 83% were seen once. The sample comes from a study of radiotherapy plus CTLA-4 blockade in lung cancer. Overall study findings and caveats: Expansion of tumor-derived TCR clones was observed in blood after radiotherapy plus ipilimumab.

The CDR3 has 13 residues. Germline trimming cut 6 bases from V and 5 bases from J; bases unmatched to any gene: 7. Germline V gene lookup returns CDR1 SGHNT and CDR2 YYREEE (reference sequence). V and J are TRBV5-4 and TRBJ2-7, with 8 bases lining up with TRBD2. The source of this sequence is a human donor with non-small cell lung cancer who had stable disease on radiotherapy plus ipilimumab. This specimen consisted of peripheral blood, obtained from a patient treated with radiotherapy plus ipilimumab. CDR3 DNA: TGTGCCAGCACAAAAGGACTAGCAGACGAGCAGTACTTC. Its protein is CASTKGLADEQYF.